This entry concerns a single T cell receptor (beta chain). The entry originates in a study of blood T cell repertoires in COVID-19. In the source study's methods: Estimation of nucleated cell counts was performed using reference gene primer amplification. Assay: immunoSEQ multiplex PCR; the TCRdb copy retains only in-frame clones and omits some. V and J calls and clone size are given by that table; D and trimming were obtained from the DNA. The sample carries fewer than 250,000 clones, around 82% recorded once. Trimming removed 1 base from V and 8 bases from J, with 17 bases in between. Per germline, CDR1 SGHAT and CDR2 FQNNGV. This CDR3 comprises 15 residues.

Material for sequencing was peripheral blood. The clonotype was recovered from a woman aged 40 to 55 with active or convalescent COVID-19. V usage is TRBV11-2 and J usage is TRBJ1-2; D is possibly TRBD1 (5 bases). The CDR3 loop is CASSLGDWTPMGYTF. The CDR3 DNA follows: TGTGCCAGCAGCTTAGGGGATTGGACACCAATGGGCTACACCTTC.